Each of the 13 T cell receptor beta chains below was sequenced from the same sample in a study of blood T cell repertoires in COVID-19. Sequenced by immunoSEQ multiplex PCR; TCRdb stores in-frame clones only, minus some. Of fewer than 350,000 clones in the sample, 85% were seen once. Sample: PBMCs or T cells enriched from blood (not recorded which). The receptors stem from a woman aged 50 to 60 who had recovered from COVID-19.

This chain uses TRBV1 with TRBJ2-7; TRBD1 is taken as the D call from the table, unchecked against the DNA. TRBV1 is a pseudogene segment. CDR3 length: 13 amino acids. The CDR3 reads CTSSPDSRGEQYF. The CDR3 DNA reads TGCACCAGCAGCCCCGATTCTAGGGGCGAGCAGTACTTC.

This clone was observed a few times. The CDR3 here is CASRVGAGVHTGELFF. The DNA for the CDR3 is TGTGCCAGCAGGGTAGGAGCGGGAGTACATACCGGGGAGCTGTTTTTT. The gene calls are TRBV7-2 and TRBJ2-2; 8 nucleotides match TRBD2. Trimming removed 6 bases from V and 5 bases from J; junction bases left unmatched: 11. Germline CDR1 and CDR2: SGHTA and FQGNSA. The CDR3 covers 16 residues.

This chain uses TRBV30 with TRBJ1-2; D may be TRBD1 (5 bases). CDR3 length: 11 residues. The V gene's germline CDR1 is GTSNPN and CDR2 SVGIG (reference sequence). V lost 6 bases to trimming and J lost 9 bases, with 14 bases between them. CDR3 sequence reads: CACPKRGSYTF. The CDR3 nucleotides read TGTGCCTGCCCTAAAAGGGGAAGCTACACCTTC.

V gene TRBV12-5 combines with J gene TRBJ2-7, with 10 bases aligning to TRBD2. V trimming: 0 bases; J trimming: 4 bases; junction bases outside the gene matches: 6. Looked up from germline, CDR1 is LGHNT and CDR2 is FRNRAP. The CDR3 has 16 residues. As DNA, the CDR3 is TGTGCTAGTGGTTTGGTAACAGCGGGAGGGCCTTACGAGCAGTACTTC. Protein: CASGLVTAGGPYEQYF. Filled out from reference TRBV12-5 and TRBJ2-7, the complete variable domain reads DARVTQTPRHKVTEMGQEVTMRCQPILGHNTVFWYRQTMMQGLELLAYFRNRAPLDDSGMPKDRFSAEMPDATLATLKIQPSEPRDSAVYFCASGLVTAGGPYEQYFGPGTRLTVT.

The chain joins TRBV12-3 or TRBV12-4 to TRBJ2-5, with D maybe TRBD2 (6 bases). The CDR3 length is 13 residues. V lost 5 bases to trimming and J lost 5 bases, with 12 bases between them. The CDR3, as DNA: TGTGCCAGCAGTACGACTAGTTTGGAGACCCAGTACTTC. This encodes CASSTTSLETQYF.

V gene TRBV5-6 combines with J gene TRBJ1-4; possibly TRBD1 for D (5 bases). Trimming removed 4 bases at V and 4 bases at J, with 14 bases between. Germline V lookup: CDR1 SGHDT, CDR2 YYEEEE. CDR3 size: 15 residues. The CDR3 DNA sequence: TGTGCCAGCAGCATCACGCGGGGGATTAATGAAAAACTGTTTTTT. Translated: CASSITRGINEKLFF.

V is TRBV30 and J is TRBJ2-2, with D perhaps matching TRBD1 (6 bases). V was cut by 4 bases and J by 0 bases, with 15 bases left in between. Germline CDR1 and CDR2: GTSNPN and SVGIG (reference sequence). The CDR3 consists of 16 residues. The CDR3 loop is CAWNMDSLTNTGELFF. In DNA form, the CDR3 reads TGTGCCTGGAATATGGACAGCCTGACGAACACCGGGGAGCTGTTTTTT. Combining the CDR3 with reference TRBV30 and TRBJ2-2 gives the whole variable domain SQTIHQWPATLVQPVGSPLSLECTVEGTSNPNLYWYRQAAGRGLQLLFYSVGIGQISSEVPQNLSASRPQDRQFILSSKKLLLSDSGFYLCAWNMDSLTNTGELFFGEGSRLTVL.

The chain is built from TRBV6-5 and TRBJ1-4, with D possibly matching TRBD1 (5 bases). Trimming left V 2 bases short and J 0 bases short, with 7 bases between. CDR3 length: 15 residues. Germline CDR1 MNHEY, CDR2 SVGAGI. The CDR3 protein is CASSYDSPTNEKLFF. CDR3 DNA: TGTGCCAGCAGTTACGACAGCCCAACTAATGAAAAACTGTTTTTT.

In nucleotides, the CDR3 is TGTGCCAGCAGTGAAGCGCAGGGCGTCGATAACTATGGCTACACCTTC. It translates to CASSEAQGVDNYGYTF. The chain couples TRBV2 to TRBJ1-2, with D maybe TRBD1 (5 bases). Germline CDR1 SNHLY, CDR2 FYNNEI. Trimming took 0 bases from V and 1 from J, leaving 12 bases between them. This CDR3 is 16 amino acids long.

The count of this clone is one. The V gene is TRBV27, the J gene TRBJ1-5; TRBD1 is a possible D gene (5 bases). This CDR3 has 16 amino acids. Trimming took off 7 bases at V and 0 bases at J, with 16 bases between the two ends. Germline CDR1 and CDR2: MNHEY and SMNVEV (reference sequence). Here the CDR3 DNA reads TGTGCCAGCACCCCAACCACAGGCTATAGCAATCAGCCCCAGCATTTT. Translation gives CASTPTTGYSNQPQHF.

The rearrangement uses TRBV18 and TRBJ2-7; a possible D gene is TRBD1 (6 bases). Germline lookup yields CDR1 KGHSH and CDR2 LQKENI. Trimming removed 4 bases from V and 10 bases from J, with 14 bases in between. The CDR3 contains 12 residues. CDR3: CASSQSRGNQYF. The CDR3, as DNA: TGTGCCAGCTCACAGAGTAGGGGGAATCAGTACTTC.

The chain uses TRBV12-3 or TRBV12-4 and TRBJ1-2, with D possibly TRBD1 on 5 matching bases. Trimming stripped 1 base from V and 7 bases from J, with 10 bases between. This CDR3 comprises 13 residues. DNA of the CDR3: TGTGCCAGCAGTTTAGGGCAGGGAGGTGGCTACACCTTC. Encoded protein: CASSLGQGGGYTF.

This chain connects TRBV5-4 to TRBJ1-1; D is perhaps TRBD1 (5 bases). Between the trimmed V and J ends, which lost 1 base and 4 bases, there was a span of 14 bases. The germline V gene has CDR1 SGHNT and CDR2 YYREEE (reference sequence). The CDR3 is made up of 15 amino acids. The CDR3 coding sequence is TGTGCCAGCAGCTTGATCACGGGGCGGGGCACTGAAGCTTTCTTT. Protein: CASSLITGRGTEAFF.